The 27 T cell receptor beta chains in this list originate from one sample, sequenced in a study of blood T cells in healthy people across ages. For the second PCR, which ran for about 6 to 11 cycles, a sample-barcoded 5' primer and a J-beta primer mix were used. TCRdb ran MiXCR on the 5' RACE reads and lists one entry per CDR3 protein. The data contain 1 million or so distinct CDR3 sequences, around 25% of them singletons. The sample also formed part of further work on T cells of mothers and their children.

Sample: blood. These receptors originate from a girl aged 2 to 10 in good health.

The table lists this clonotype with a few counts. The chain joins TRBV5-1 to TRBJ2-2; 9 bases are shared with TRBD2. The germline V gene has CDR1 SGHRS and CDR2 YFSETQ. CDR3 length: 15 residues. The J segment lost 5 bases and the V segment lost 3 bases, leaving 5 bases of the junction unmatched. The CDR3 reads CASSYGGLATGELFF. DNA of the CDR3: TGCGCCAGCAGCTATGGGGGACTAGCAACCGGGGAGCTGTTTTTT.

The gene calls are TRBV6-1 and TRBJ2-5, with 10 bases fitting TRBD1. The CDR3 runs to 16 residues. Germline V gene lookup returns CDR1 MNHNS and CDR2 SASEGT. Germline trimming cut 6 bases from V and 5 bases from J; bases unmatched to any gene: 12. The CDR3 protein is CASRKTGTGVRETQYF. CDR3 DNA sequence: TGTGCCAGCAGAAAGACCGGGACAGGGGTTCGGGAGACCCAGTACTTC.

Only a few counts were recorded for this clonotype. V is TRBV20-1 and J is TRBJ2-7, with 7 bases that match TRBD2. The CDR3 is 15 residues long. V shed 1 base and J 2 bases; nucleotides not matched to a gene: 8. The germline V gene has CDR1 DFQATT and CDR2 SNEGSKA (reference sequence). The CDR3 loop reads CSARGSSGTPYEQYF. The CDR3 nucleotides read TGCAGTGCTAGAGGTTCCAGCGGGACGCCCTACGAGCAGTACTTC.

This clonotype was seen only a few times. The chain carries TRBV6-1 and TRBJ2-5; TRBD2 matches 8 bases. The J call may be in error: the DNA end matches TRBJ2-7 better. The CDR3 spans 16 residues. Per the germline V gene, CDR1 is MNHNS and CDR2 is SASEGT. The CDR3 DNA follows: TGTGCCAGCAGGTCGCTTGTAGCGGGGAGAATATACGAGCAGTACTTC. Its protein product is CASRSLVAGRIYEQYF.

There are a few counts of this clonotype. The gene calls are TRBV12-3 or TRBV12-4 and TRBJ2-7, with D unresolved. The V gene lost 2 bases and the J gene lost 7 bases, with 15 bases spanning the gap. The CDR3 loop spans 14 amino acids. CDR3 nucleotides: TGTGCCAGCAGTTTAAGTATATTGGGTAAAGAGCAGTACTTC. It codes for CASSLSILGKEQYF.

The rearrangement links TRBV11-3 to TRBJ2-7, with D possibly matching TRBD1 (5 bases). Germline assignment: CDR1 SGHNT and CDR2 YENEEA. Trimming shortened V by 2 bases and J by 4 bases, and 15 bases separated the two germline ends. The CDR3 sequence is 15 residues long. This CDR3 reads CASSLYGQGVYEQYF. The CDR3 DNA follows: TGTGCCAGCAGCTTATATGGGCAGGGCGTATACGAGCAGTACTTC.

This clonotype appeared once. The V call is TRBV7-2, the J call TRBJ1-2; D not resolved. From germline, CDR1 is SGHTA and CDR2 FQGNSA. Trimming pared 5 bases from V and 4 bases from J, leaving 11 bases between. The CDR3 contains 13 residues. The CDR3 DNA reads as TGTGCCAGCAGCCCCAGCAAGGGCTATGGCTACACCTTC. Translating it yields CASSPSKGYGYTF.

The J gene is TRBJ2-5, the V gene TRBV15; D perhaps matches TRBD1 (6 bases). Germline V gene data show CDR1 as LNHNV and CDR2 as YYDKDF (reference sequence). V was clipped by 8 bases and J by 2 bases, with 12 bases between them. The CDR3 is made up of 13 amino acids. The chain's CDR3 is CATRDIPQETQYF. In DNA, the CDR3 is TGTGCCACCCGGGACATTCCTCAAGAGACCCAGTACTTC. The full variable domain, in which reference TRBV15 and TRBJ2-5 provide the parts outside the CDR3, is DAMVIQNPRYQVTQFGKPVTLSCSQTLNHNVMYWYQQKSSQAPKLLFHYYDKDFNNEADTPDNFQSRRPNTSFCFLDIRSPGLGDTAMYLCATRDIPQETQYFGPGTRLLVL.

This clonotype was observed a few times. The chain employs TRBV7-9 and TRBJ1-4, with 11 nucleotides matching TRBD1. V lost 5 bases and J lost 4; bases outside the gene matches: 6. In germline, CDR1 is SEHNR, CDR2 FQNEAQ (reference sequence). This CDR3 has 16 amino acids. CDR3 nucleotides: TGTGCCAGCAGCCTGGACAGGGGGCGCGGTAATGAAAAACTGTTTTTT. Encoded protein: CASSLDRGRGNEKLFF.

This clonotype was recorded a few times. V is TRBV3-1 and J is TRBJ2-2; 14 bases are a match to TRBD2. In germline, CDR1 is LGHDT, CDR2 YNNKEL (reference sequence). The CDR3 covers 18 residues. Trimming took 3 bases from V and 1 from J; bases not matched to a gene: 4. As DNA, the CDR3 is TGTGCCAGCAGCCACGTGGGGACTAGCGGGAGGAACACCGGGGAGCTGTTTTTT. It specifies CASSHVGTSGRNTGELFF.

CDR3 coding DNA: TGCGCCAGCAGCCAAGCATTTCTCGCTGAAGCTTTCTTT. Residues: CASSQAFLAEAFF. The J gene is TRBJ1-1, the V gene TRBV4-3; D is undetermined. The CDR3 runs 13 residues. Germline loops: CDR1 LGHNA, CDR2 YSLEER. V was clipped by 1 base and J by 6 bases, with 9 bases between them.

In its sample, this clonotype was seen a few times. V and J are TRBV29-1 and TRBJ2-7, with D possibly matching TRBD2 (5 bases). This CDR3 contains 14 residues. Looked up from germline, CDR1 is SQVTM and CDR2 is ANQGSEA. V dropped 4 bases and J dropped 4 bases, with 17 bases sitting between them. CDR3 sequence reads: CSVGGGFKAYEQYF. In nucleotides, the CDR3 is TGCAGCGTTGGTGGAGGATTCAAGGCATACGAGCAGTACTTC.

The chain couples TRBV6-5 to TRBJ2-5; 13 nucleotides match TRBD2. The CDR3 length is 15 residues. The germline CDR1 and CDR2 sequences are MNHEY and SVGAGI. V dropped 2 bases and J dropped 4; count of bases not matched to a gene: 1. CDR3 coding DNA: TGTGCCAGCAGTTACCGGACTAGCGGGGGAGAGACCCAGTACTTC. This codes for CASSYRTSGGETQYF.

This clonotype was seen a few times. The chain links TRBV7-8 to TRBJ2-1; 7 nucleotides line up with TRBD2. The CDR3 is 16 residues long. Germline V CDR1 and CDR2: SGHVS, FQNEAQ. The J segment lost 9 bases and the V segment lost 5 bases, leaving 16 bases of the junction unmatched. The CDR3 sequence: CASSPTSPAPVGEQFF. Here the CDR3 DNA reads TGTGCCAGCAGCCCGACTAGCCCGGCGCCTGTCGGTGAGCAGTTCTTC.

The chain couples TRBV20-1 to TRBJ1-4; a possible D gene is TRBD1 (5 bases). The CDR3 consists of 14 residues. V was cut by 4 bases and J by 8 bases, with 17 bases left in between. Looked up from germline, CDR1 is DFQATT and CDR2 is SNEGSKA (reference sequence). DNA of the CDR3: TGCAGTGCTATCCTTCGGGACCTAGGGGAAAAACTGTTTTTT. Its translation: CSAILRDLGEKLFF.

The chain combines TRBV21-1 with TRBJ2-7; the D call TRBD2 from the table was never checked on the DNA. TRBV21-1 has pseudogene status. The CDR3 is made up of 14 amino acids. The CDR3 is CASRGEAVFYEQYF. CDR3 in DNA: TGTGCCAGCAGGGGGGAGGCTGTGTTCTACGAGCAGTACTTC.

This sequence joins TRBV29-1 and TRBJ2-5; 9 nucleotides match TRBD2. Germline lookup yields CDR1 SQVTM and CDR2 ANQGSEA. Unmatched junction bases numbered 10, after V lost 3 bases and J lost 2 bases. The CDR3 runs to 16 residues. The chain's CDR3 is CSVDRSGGRMQETQYF. CDR3 bases: TGCAGCGTTGATCGAAGCGGGGGGCGAATGCAAGAGACCCAGTACTTC.

This clonotype has just a few counts. One junction end does not reproduce the germline sequence, and a read error may be involved. The chain links TRBV12-3 or TRBV12-4 to TRBJ2-7; 7 nucleotides align to TRBD1. The CDR3 totals 14 residues. The CDR3 region has the DNA TGTGCCAGCAGTCCACAGGGGACCACCTACGAGCGGTACTTC. Amino acids: CASSPQGTTYERYF.

This chain uses TRBV27 with TRBJ1-1; perhaps TRBD1 as D (6 bases). Germline CDR1 MNHEY, CDR2 SMNVEV (reference sequence). CDR3 size: 16 residues. With 2 bases removed from V and 5 bases from J, the gap between germline ends came to 18 bases. This CDR3 is CASSLIGEGVSTEAFF. The CDR3 DNA follows: TGTGCCAGCAGTTTAATAGGGGAGGGGGTCAGTACTGAAGCTTTCTTT.

Only a few counts were recorded for this clonotype. This rearrangement joins TRBV29-1 to TRBJ1-2; weak D call: TRBD1 (5 bases). Per the germline V gene, CDR1 is SQVTM and CDR2 is ANQGSEA. This CDR3 spans 14 amino acids. V dropped 7 bases and J dropped 8 bases, with 23 bases sitting between them. The CDR3 DNA is TGCAGCGCCGCGGGTGGTGGGGGAGCGCGAGGCTACACCTTC. This codes for CSAAGGGGARGYTF.

The rearrangement joins TRBV7-9 to TRBJ2-5; D possibly uses TRBD1 or TRBD2 (5 bases each). The CDR3 runs to 15 residues. Trimming took off 4 bases at V and 0 bases at J, with 12 bases between the two ends. Germline values: CDR1 SEHNR, CDR2 FQNEAQ (reference sequence). The CDR3: CASSSSRGHQETQYF. The CDR3 nucleotides read TGTGCCAGCAGCTCCTCACGGGGACACCAAGAGACCCAGTACTTC.

This clonotype was seen only a few times. Here the CDR3 reads CASSFTGWETQYF. The DNA for the CDR3 is TGTGCCAGCAGCTTCACGGGTTGGGAGACCCAGTACTTC. This chain joins TRBV7-2 and TRBJ2-5; unclear D gene. The CDR3 contains 13 residues. The V and J ends lost 3 bases and 5 bases respectively, with 10 bases between them. Germline V gene data show CDR1 as SGHTA and CDR2 as FQGNSA.

This clonotype has just a few counts. V gene TRBV13 combines with J gene TRBJ2-7; tentatively, D is TRBD1 (6 bases). Germline V gives CDR1 PRHDT, CDR2 FYEKMQ (reference sequence). Trimming removed 5 bases from V and 4 bases from J, with 18 bases in between. The CDR3 has 15 residues. CDR3 in amino acids: CASSIRQALFYEQYF. The CDR3 DNA reads as TGTGCCAGCAGCATTCGACAGGCCCTATTTTACGAGCAGTACTTC. The variable domain in full, with the rest retrieved from reference TRBV13 and TRBJ2-7, is AAGVIQSPRHLIKEKRETATLKCYPIPRHDTVYWYQQGPGQDPQFLISFYEKMQSDKGSIPDRFSAQQFSDYHSELNMSSLELGDSALYFCASSIRQALFYEQYFGPGTRLTVT.

This clonotype showed up just a few times. This rearrangement joins TRBV29-1 to TRBJ1-4; possible D gene TRBD1, 5 bases. The CDR3 spans 13 residues. Looked up from germline, CDR1 is SQVTM and CDR2 is ANQGSEA. V lost 2 bases to trimming and J lost 8 bases, with 12 bases between them. CDR3 sequence: CSVEIQVGEKLFF. CDR3 bases: TGCAGCGTTGAAATACAGGTTGGGGAAAAACTGTTTTTT.

This clonotype was seen a handful of times. This chain links TRBV7-9 with TRBJ1-2; 7 bases fit TRBD1. The CDR3 extends over 16 amino acids. Germline loops: CDR1 SEHNR, CDR2 FQNEAQ (reference sequence). J lost 2 bases, V lost 5 bases, and 11 bases had no gene match. The chain's CDR3 is CASSPPQGQQNYGYTF. The DNA for the CDR3 is TGTGCCAGCAGCCCCCCTCAGGGACAGCAAAACTATGGCTACACCTTC.

J is TRBJ2-3 and V is TRBV12-3 or TRBV12-4; no clear D. The V gene lost 7 bases and the J gene lost 3 bases, with 11 bases spanning the gap. CDR3 size: 13 residues. In DNA, the CDR3 is TGTGCCAGCATCCAGCGCCCAACAGATACGCAGTATTTT. Residues: CASIQRPTDTQYF.

This sequence joins TRBV7-3 and TRBJ2-3; D unclear. Germline V gene lookup returns CDR1 SGHTA and CDR2 FQGTGA. This CDR3 contains 15 residues. V lost 2 bases to trimming and J lost 7 bases, with 16 bases between them. The CDR3 loop is CASSLVSSSLNTQYF. The CDR3, as DNA: TGTGCCAGCAGCTTAGTTAGCTCCTCCCTAAATACGCAGTATTTT.